This T cell receptor (beta chain) is from a study of patients and donors after allogeneic stem cell transplantation. TCRdb called the RT-PCR reads again in MiXCR, with one record for every CDR3 protein. Of hundreds of thousands of distinct CDR3 sequences in the sample, 35% to 45% were seen once. The CDR3 has 15 residues. From germline, CDR1 is MNHNY and CDR2 SVGAGI (reference sequence). The V and J ends lost 8 bases and 2 bases respectively, with 19 bases between them. The clonotype comes from a human donor who was either an allogeneic HSCT recipient or a stem cell or donor lymphocyte infusion donor (not recorded which). It is not recorded whose cells these are; they may come from a transplant donor. Material for sequencing was blood, either unsorted or a sorted T cell fraction (not recorded which). This chain uses TRBV6-6 with TRBJ2-7, with D possibly being TRBD2 (7 bases). CDR3 residues: CASHRGDKKAYEQYF. CDR3 nucleotide sequence: TGTGCCAGCCATCGGGGGGACAAAAAGGCCTACGAGCAGTACTTC.